The 18 T cell receptor beta chains in this list originate from one sample, sequenced in a study of cytomegalovirus exposure and HLA in healthy donors. Researchers ran the PCR with 60 Vbeta and 13 Jbeta primers. Clones were sequenced by immunoSEQ multiplex PCR, and TCRdb holds only the in-frame ones, with some missing. The sample carries some 150,000 clones, 81% recorded once. The sample taken for sequencing was PBMCs. The receptors here all came from a woman between 50 and 59 years old in good health and CMV-seronegative.

The chain carries TRBV5-6 and TRBJ1-4; TRBD1 might be the D (6 bases). Trimming removed 0 bases from V and 0 bases from J, with 6 bases in between. The CDR3 covers 15 residues. Germline V CDR1 and CDR2: SGHDT, YYEEEE. Here the CDR3 DNA reads TGTGCCAGCAGCTTGGCAGGGGCAACTAATGAAAAACTGTTTTTT. As protein: CASSLAGATNEKLFF.

The V call is TRBV7-2, the J call TRBJ1-1, with TRBD1 as a possible D gene (6 bases). V lost 2 bases to trimming and J lost 9 bases, with 7 bases between them. The germline V gene encodes CDR1 SGHTA and CDR2 FQGNSA. This CDR3 comprises 11 residues. In nucleotides, the CDR3 is TGTGCCAGCAGCTTAAGGGACAAAGCTTTCTTT. Encoded protein: CASSLRDKAFF. Filled out from reference TRBV7-2 and TRBJ1-1, the complete variable domain reads GAGVSQSPSNKVTEKGKDVELRCDPISGHTALYWYRQSLGQGLEFLIYFQGNSAPDKSGLPSDRFSAERTGGSVSTLTIQRTQQEDSAVYLCASSLRDKAFFGQGTRLTVV.

This clone was seen a single time. The chain carries TRBV6-4 and TRBJ2-3; D might be TRBD2 (6 bases). Between the trimmed V and J ends, which lost 9 bases and 2 bases, there was a span of 15 bases. CDR3 length equals 14 residues. Germline loops: CDR1 MRHNA, CDR2 SNTAGT. CDR3 residues: CARGGQGYTDTQYF. CDR3 DNA: TGTGCCAGAGGAGGGCAGGGTTACACAGATACGCAGTATTTT.

This clone was seen a handful of times. This rearrangement joins TRBV5-4 to TRBJ2-2; 7 bases are a match to TRBD1. V gave up 5 bases and J gave up 6 bases; unmatched junction bases: 7. Germline assignment: CDR1 SGHNT and CDR2 YYREEE (reference sequence). The CDR3 totals 14 residues. CDR3 in amino acids: CASSQNRGPGELFF. The CDR3, as DNA: TGTGCCAGCAGTCAGAACAGGGGTCCCGGGGAGCTGTTTTTT.

As concerns this clone: Other DNA sequences in this specimen translate into the identical CDR3. The chain is built from TRBV20-1 and TRBJ1-2, with no clear D. The CDR3 length is 11 residues. Trimming removed 6 bases at V and 4 bases at J, with 9 bases between. The V gene's germline CDR1 is DFQATT and CDR2 SNEGSKA (reference sequence). The CDR3 here is CSAPGVYGYTF. In nucleotides, the CDR3 is TGCAGTGCCCCCGGGGTCTATGGCTACACCTTC.

This chain links TRBV30 with TRBJ1-1; no firm D call. CDR3 size: 15 residues. Germline CDR1 GTSNPN, CDR2 SVGIG (reference sequence). The V gene lost 0 bases and the J gene lost 5 bases, with 16 bases spanning the gap. The CDR3 here is CAWSVYPGVGTEAFF. The CDR3, as DNA: TGTGCCTGGAGTGTTTATCCCGGGGTAGGGACTGAAGCTTTCTTT.

J is TRBJ2-3 and V is TRBV6-5; 7 nucleotides align to TRBD2. V lost 2 bases and J lost 2; bases outside the gene matches: 4. The CDR3 spans 15 residues. Germline V gene sequence: CDR1 MNHEY, CDR2 SVGAGI. The DNA of the CDR3 is TGTGCCAGCAGTTACGGGGGGGGGAACACAGATACGCAGTATTTT. Protein: CASSYGGGNTDTQYF.

The V and J genes are TRBV5-1 and TRBJ2-1, with D perhaps TRBD2 (6 bases). The germline CDR1 and CDR2 sequences are SGHRS and YFSETQ. The CDR3 has 16 amino acids. Between the trimmed V and J ends, which lost 2 bases and 0 bases, there was a span of 12 bases. CDR3 in amino acids: CASSLSPGSSYNEQFF. The CDR3 bases are TGCGCCAGCAGCTTATCCCCCGGGAGCTCCTACAATGAGCAGTTCTTC.

This chain joins TRBV19 and TRBJ1-1, with 7 positions matching TRBD1. Germline CDR1 LNHDA, CDR2 SQIVND (reference sequence). The CDR3 is made up of 15 amino acids. The trim removed 4 bases at V and 8 bases at J, leaving 13 bases unmatched. Here the CDR3 DNA reads TGTGCCAGTAGTACCTCCGGGACAGCTCTTTTCGAAGCTTTCTTT. Its translation: CASSTSGTALFEAFF.

The V call is TRBV2, the J call TRBJ2-7; the match to TRBD1 covers 7 bases. The CDR3 extends over 12 amino acids. Germline values: CDR1 SNHLY, CDR2 FYNNEI. The V segment lost 9 bases and the J segment 9 bases; nucleotides outside the gene matches: 11. The CDR3 coding sequence is TGTGCCAGTAGGGACAGTCTACGATTGCAGTACTTC. This sequence encodes CASRDSLRLQYF. The whole variable domain, filled in from reference TRBV2 and TRBJ2-7, reads EPEVTQTPSHQVTQMGQEVILRCVPISNHLYFYWYRQILGQKVEFLVSFYNNEISEKSEIFDDQFSVERPDGSNFTLKIRSTKLEDSAMYFCASRDSLRLQYFGPGTRLTVT.

This clone has just one count. Germline and junction disagree at one end, which may indicate a read error. V gene TRBV28 combines with J gene TRBJ1-2; perhaps TRBD1 as D (5 bases). CDR3 length: 10 amino acids. Germline V lookup: CDR1 MDHEN, CDR2 SYDVKM. DNA of the CDR3: TGTGCCAGCAGGGAGGGGACGTTCGCCTTC. Its translation is CASREGTFAF.

This chain joins TRBV13 and TRBJ2-4; no clear D. Germline CDR1 is PRHDT and CDR2 is FYEKMQ (reference sequence). The CDR3 loop spans 14 amino acids. The ends were cut back, 5 bases at V and 3 bases at J, with 11 bases in the middle. DNA of the CDR3: TGTGCCAGCAGCAGCCCCGAAGACAAAAACATTCAGTACTTC. Protein product: CASSSPEDKNIQYF.

The chain combines TRBV5-8 with TRBJ2-5; TRBD2 agrees at 9 bases. CDR1 and CDR2 from the germline V gene are SGHTS and YDEGEE. CDR3 length: 17 amino acids. Unmatched junction bases numbered 12, after V lost 1 base and J lost 5 bases. The CDR3 is CASSLFGGRALGETQYF. As DNA, the CDR3 is TGTGCCAGCAGCTTGTTTGGCGGGAGGGCTCTGGGGGAGACCCAGTACTTC.

Points on this clone: The same CDR3 also results from other DNA sequences found in this sample. The chain joins TRBV28 to TRBJ2-6; D remains ambiguous. This CDR3 has 13 residues. V was shortened by 5 bases and J by 4 bases, with 6 bases between the two germline ends. Germline CDR1 is MDHEN and CDR2 is SYDVKM. The CDR3 DNA reads TGTGCCAGCAGTCCTTCGGGGGCCAACGTCCTGACTTTC. Protein product: CASSPSGANVLTF.

The V call is TRBV4-3, the J call TRBJ2-3; 8 bases align to TRBD2. The CDR3 contains 14 residues. Germline CDR1 reads LGHNA; CDR2 reads YSLEER. After removal of 1 base from V and 6 bases from J, the junction contained 3 bases not matched to a gene. CDR3 region: CASSQAGGLDTQYF. CDR3 DNA sequence: TGCGCCAGCAGCCAAGCGGGGGGGCTCGATACGCAGTATTTT.

V is TRBV4-3 and J is TRBJ2-7, with D possibly being TRBD1 (6 bases). Germline values: CDR1 LGHNA, CDR2 YSLEER. The CDR3 sequence is 16 residues long. Trimming pared 0 bases from V and 7 bases from J, leaving 19 bases between. Here the CDR3 reads CASSQESTGPLGEQYF. In DNA form, the CDR3 reads TGCGCCAGCAGCCAAGAGTCGACAGGCCCCCTGGGAGAGCAGTACTTC.

This clone appeared a single time. V and J are TRBV2 and TRBJ2-7; possible D gene TRBD1, 5 bases. The CDR3 contains 12 residues. Germline CDR1 SNHLY, CDR2 FYNNEI. Trimming shortened V by 9 bases and J by 0 bases, and 9 bases separated the two germline ends. CDR3 in amino acids: CASGAISYEQYF. The CDR3 DNA sequence: TGTGCCAGTGGGGCGATCTCCTACGAGCAGTACTTC. Full variable domain (remainder filled in from reference TRBV2 and TRBJ2-7): EPEVTQTPSHQVTQMGQEVILRCVPISNHLYFYWYRQILGQKVEFLVSFYNNEISEKSEIFDDQFSVERPDGSNFTLKIRSTKLEDSAMYFCASGAISYEQYFGPGTRLTVT.

The rearrangement uses TRBV28 and TRBJ1-2, with D maybe TRBD1 (5 bases). The CDR3 is made up of 15 amino acids. V lost 5 bases, J lost 0 bases, and 13 bases lay in between. The V gene's germline CDR1 is MDHEN and CDR2 SYDVKM. The CDR3 spells CASSTTGLPNYGYTF. Here the CDR3 DNA reads TGTGCCAGCAGTACAACAGGATTACCTAACTATGGCTACACCTTC.